This T cell receptor (beta chain) was retrieved from a study of T cells in localized non-small cell lung cancer. Study outcomes and limitations: Exceeding tumor, uninvolved adjacent lung had the highest T cell clonality. Appearance in adjacent lung was seen for a median around 60 of the top 100 tumor clones. A single tumor region was sequenced, leaving heterogeneity possible.

The table came from immunoSEQ multiplex PCR; TCRdb's copy has only in-frame clones and leaves some out. The table includes 24,000 or so clones, about nine tenths detected once. Of note for this clone: The antigen remains unidentified.

Germline CDR1 reads MNHEY; CDR2 reads SVGAGI. CDR3 length: 14 residues. The V end was cut by 2 bases, the J end by 8 bases, with 13 bases between. The source was peripheral blood, collected before any cancer treatment. V and J are TRBV6-5 and TRBJ2-1, with D perhaps TRBD2 (5 bases). The clonotype was recovered from a woman between 35 and 75 years old with stage I lung adenocarcinoma. DNA of the CDR3: TGTGCCAGCAGTTACGCTTGGGGAGCGGATGAGCAGTTCTTC. It specifies CASSYAWGADEQFF.